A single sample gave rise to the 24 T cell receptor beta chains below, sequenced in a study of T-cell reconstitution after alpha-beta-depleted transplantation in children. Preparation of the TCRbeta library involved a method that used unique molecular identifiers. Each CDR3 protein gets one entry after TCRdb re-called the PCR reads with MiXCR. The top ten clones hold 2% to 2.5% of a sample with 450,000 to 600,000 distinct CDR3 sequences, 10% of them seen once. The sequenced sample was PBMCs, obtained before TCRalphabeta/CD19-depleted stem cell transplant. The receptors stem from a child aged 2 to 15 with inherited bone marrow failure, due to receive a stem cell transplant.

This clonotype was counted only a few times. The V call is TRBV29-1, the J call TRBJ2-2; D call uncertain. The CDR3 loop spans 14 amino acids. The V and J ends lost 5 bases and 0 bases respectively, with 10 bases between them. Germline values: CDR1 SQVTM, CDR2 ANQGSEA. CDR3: CSVRRESNTGELFF. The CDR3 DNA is TGCAGCGTTCGGCGCGAATCGAACACCGGGGAGCTGTTTTTT.

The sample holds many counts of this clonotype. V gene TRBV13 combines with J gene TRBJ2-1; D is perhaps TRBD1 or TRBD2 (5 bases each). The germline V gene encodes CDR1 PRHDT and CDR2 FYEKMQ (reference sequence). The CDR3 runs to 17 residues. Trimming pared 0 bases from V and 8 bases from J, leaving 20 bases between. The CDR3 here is CASSLGGSGAQTDEQFF. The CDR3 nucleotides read TGTGCCAGCAGCTTAGGGGGTTCCGGGGCGCAAACAGATGAGCAGTTCTTC.

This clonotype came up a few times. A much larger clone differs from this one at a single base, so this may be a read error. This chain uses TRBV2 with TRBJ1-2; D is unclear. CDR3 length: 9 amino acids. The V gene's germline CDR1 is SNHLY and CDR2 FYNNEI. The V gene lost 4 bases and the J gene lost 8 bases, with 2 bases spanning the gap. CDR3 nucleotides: TGTGCCAGCAGTGTGGGCTACACCTTC. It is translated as CASSVGYTF. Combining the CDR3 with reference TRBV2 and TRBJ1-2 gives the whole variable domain EPEVTQTPSHQVTQMGQEVILRCVPISNHLYFYWYRQILGQKVEFLVSFYNNEISEKSEIFDDQFSVERPDGSNFTLKIRSTKLEDSAMYFCASSVGYTFGSGTRLTVV.

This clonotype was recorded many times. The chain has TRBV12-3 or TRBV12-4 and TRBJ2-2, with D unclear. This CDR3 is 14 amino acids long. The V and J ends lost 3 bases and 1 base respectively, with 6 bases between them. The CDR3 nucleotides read TGTGCCAGCAGTTTTTTCCAGAACACCGGGGAGCTGTTTTTT. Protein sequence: CASSFFQNTGELFF.

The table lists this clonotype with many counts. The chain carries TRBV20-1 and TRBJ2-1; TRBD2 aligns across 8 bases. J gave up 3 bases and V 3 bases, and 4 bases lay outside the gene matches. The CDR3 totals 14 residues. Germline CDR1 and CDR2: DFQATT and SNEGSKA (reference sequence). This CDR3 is CSASPGGFYNEQFF. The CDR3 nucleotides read TGCAGTGCTAGTCCGGGAGGGTTCTACAATGAGCAGTTCTTC.

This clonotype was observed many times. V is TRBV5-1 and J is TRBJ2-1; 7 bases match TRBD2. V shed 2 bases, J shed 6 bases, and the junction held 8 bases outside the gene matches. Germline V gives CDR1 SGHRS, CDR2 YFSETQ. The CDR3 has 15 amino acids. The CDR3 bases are TGCGCCAGCAGCTTCCGGGGACTATCCCCCAATGAGCAGTTCTTC. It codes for CASSFRGLSPNEQFF.

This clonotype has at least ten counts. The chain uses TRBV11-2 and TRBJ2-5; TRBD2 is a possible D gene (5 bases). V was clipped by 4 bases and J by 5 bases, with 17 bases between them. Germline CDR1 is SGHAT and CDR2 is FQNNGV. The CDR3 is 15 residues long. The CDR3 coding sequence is TGTGCCAGCAGCTCGAGGGAGCGTCAAGGGGAGACCCAGTACTTC. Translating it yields CASSSRERQGETQYF.

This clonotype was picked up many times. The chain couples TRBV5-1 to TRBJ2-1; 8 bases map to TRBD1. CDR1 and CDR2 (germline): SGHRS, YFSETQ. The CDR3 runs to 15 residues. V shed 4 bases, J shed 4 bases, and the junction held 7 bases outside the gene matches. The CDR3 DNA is TGCGCCAGCAGCAGAGAGGGACAGGATTACAATGAGCAGTTCTTC. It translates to CASSREGQDYNEQFF.

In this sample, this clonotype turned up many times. CDR3 sequence (DNA): TGCGCCAGCAGCCCCGGGGGGCCCCGGGCCGGGGAGCTGTTTTTT. It is translated as CASSPGGPRAGELFF. The chain recombines TRBV5-1 with TRBJ2-2; tentative D call: TRBD2 (7 bases). Germline V gene data show CDR1 as SGHRS and CDR2 as YFSETQ. The CDR3 extends over 15 amino acids. Deletions cut 4 bases from V and 6 bases from J, with 16 bases between.

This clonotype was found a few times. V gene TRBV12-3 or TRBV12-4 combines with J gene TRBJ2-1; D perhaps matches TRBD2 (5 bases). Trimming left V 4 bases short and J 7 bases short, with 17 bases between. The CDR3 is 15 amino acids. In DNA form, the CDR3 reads TGTGCCAGCAGTTACGCACTGGTCAGGAGGAATGAGCAGTTCTTC. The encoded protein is CASSYALVRRNEQFF.

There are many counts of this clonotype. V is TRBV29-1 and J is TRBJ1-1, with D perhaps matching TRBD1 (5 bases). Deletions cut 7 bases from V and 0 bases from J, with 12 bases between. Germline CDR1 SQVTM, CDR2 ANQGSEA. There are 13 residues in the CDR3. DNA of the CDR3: TGCAGCGCGCCCGGACAATTGAACACTGAAGCTTTCTTT. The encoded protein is CSAPGQLNTEAFF.

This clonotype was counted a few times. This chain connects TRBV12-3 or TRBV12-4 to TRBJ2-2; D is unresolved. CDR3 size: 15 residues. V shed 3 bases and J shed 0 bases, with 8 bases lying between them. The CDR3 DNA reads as TGTGCCAGCAGTTTCCCGGTCACGAACACCGGGGAGCTGTTTTTT. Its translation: CASSFPVTNTGELFF.

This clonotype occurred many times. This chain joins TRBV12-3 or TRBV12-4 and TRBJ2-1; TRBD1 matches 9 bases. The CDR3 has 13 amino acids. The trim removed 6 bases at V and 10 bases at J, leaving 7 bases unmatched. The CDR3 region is CASSRDRVREQFF. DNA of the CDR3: TGTGCCAGCAGCCGGGACAGGGTTCGGGAGCAGTTCTTC.

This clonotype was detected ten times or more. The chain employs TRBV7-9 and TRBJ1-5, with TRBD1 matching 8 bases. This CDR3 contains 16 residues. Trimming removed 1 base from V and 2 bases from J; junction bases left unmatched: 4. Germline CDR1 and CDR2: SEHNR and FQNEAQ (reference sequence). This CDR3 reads CASSLGTGTGNQPQHF. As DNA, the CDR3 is TGTGCCAGCAGCTTAGGGACAGGGACGGGCAATCAGCCCCAGCATTTT.

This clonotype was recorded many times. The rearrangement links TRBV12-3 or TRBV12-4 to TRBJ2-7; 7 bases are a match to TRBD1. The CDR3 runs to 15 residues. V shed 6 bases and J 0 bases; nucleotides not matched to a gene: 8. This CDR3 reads CASSQDRPSSYEQYF. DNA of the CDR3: TGTGCCAGCAGCCAGGACAGGCCGAGCTCCTACGAGCAGTACTTC.

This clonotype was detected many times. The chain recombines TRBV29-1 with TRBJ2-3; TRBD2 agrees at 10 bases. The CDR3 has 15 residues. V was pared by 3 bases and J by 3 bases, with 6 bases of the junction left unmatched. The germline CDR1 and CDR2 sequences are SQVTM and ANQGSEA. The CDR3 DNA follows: TGCAGCGTTGACTTAGGACTAGCGGCGACAGATACGCAGTATTTT. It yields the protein CSVDLGLAATDTQYF.

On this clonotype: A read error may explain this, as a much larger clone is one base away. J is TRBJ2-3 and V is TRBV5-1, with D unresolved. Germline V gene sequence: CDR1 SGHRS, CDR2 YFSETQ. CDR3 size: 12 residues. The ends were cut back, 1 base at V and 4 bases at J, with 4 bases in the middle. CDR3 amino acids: CASSLCSDTQYF. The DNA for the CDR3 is TGCGCCAGCAGCTTGTGCTCAGATACGCAGTATTTT.

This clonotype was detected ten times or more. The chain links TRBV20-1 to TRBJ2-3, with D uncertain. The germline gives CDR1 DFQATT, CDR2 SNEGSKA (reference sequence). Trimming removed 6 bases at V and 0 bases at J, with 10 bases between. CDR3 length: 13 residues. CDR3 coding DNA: TGCAGTGCCCACAGTACTAGCACAGATACGCAGTATTTT. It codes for CSAHSTSTDTQYF.

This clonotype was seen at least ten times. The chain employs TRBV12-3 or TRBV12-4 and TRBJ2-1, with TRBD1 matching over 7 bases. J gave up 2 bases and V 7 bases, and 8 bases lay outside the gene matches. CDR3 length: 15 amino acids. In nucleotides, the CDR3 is TGTGCCAGCACCGAGGGGGACAGCCCCTACAATGAGCAGTTCTTC. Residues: CASTEGDSPYNEQFF.

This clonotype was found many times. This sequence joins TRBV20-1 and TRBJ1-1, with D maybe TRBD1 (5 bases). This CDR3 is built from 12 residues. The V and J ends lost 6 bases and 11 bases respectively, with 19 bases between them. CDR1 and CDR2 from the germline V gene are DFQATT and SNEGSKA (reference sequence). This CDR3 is CSAQEGRVEAFF. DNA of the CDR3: TGCAGTGCCCAGGAGGGCAGGGTGGAGGCTTTCTTT.

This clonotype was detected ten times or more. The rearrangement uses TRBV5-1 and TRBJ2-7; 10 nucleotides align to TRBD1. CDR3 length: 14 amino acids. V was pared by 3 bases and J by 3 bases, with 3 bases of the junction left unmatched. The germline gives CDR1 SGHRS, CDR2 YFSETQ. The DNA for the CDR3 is TGCGCCAGCAGCTGGACAGGGGGAAACTACGAGCAGTACTTC. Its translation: CASSWTGGNYEQYF.

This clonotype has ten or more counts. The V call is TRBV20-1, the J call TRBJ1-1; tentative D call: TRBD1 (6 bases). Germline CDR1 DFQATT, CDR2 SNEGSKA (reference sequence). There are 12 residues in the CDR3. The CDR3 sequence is CSLTSGESEAFF. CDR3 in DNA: TGCAGCCTCACTTCAGGGGAAAGCGAAGCTTTCTTT.

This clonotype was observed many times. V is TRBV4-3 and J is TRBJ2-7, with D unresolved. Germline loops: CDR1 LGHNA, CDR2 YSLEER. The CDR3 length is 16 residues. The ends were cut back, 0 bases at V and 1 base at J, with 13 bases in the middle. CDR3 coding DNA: TGCGCCAGCAGCCAAGAATCGCAGGACCGATCCTACGAGCAGTACTTC. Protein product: CASSQESQDRSYEQYF.

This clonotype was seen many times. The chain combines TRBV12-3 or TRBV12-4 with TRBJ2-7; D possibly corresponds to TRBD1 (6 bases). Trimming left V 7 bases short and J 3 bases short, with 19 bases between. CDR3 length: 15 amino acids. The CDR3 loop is CASNYPGQINYEQYF. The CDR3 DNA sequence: TGTGCCAGCAATTACCCGGGACAAATAAACTACGAGCAGTACTTC.